This T cell receptor (beta chain) was sequenced for a study of regulatory T cells in long-lasting Graves disease. Researchers made TCR beta libraries by using iRepertoire HTBI primers and running Arm-PCR on CDR3 regions. MiXCR, applied by TCRdb to the multiplex PCR reads, yields one record per CDR3 protein. The sample lists around 450,000 distinct CDR3 sequences; about 22% were seen once. This clonotype was seen at least ten times. Time point of the sample: persistent/refractory GD, antithyroid drugs over 5 years with positive TRAb. The TCR library was prepared using RNA isolated from PBMCs. CDR3 length: 12 residues. Germline V CDR1 and CDR2: SEHNR, FQNEAQ (reference sequence). With 3 bases removed from V and 1 base from J, the gap between germline ends came to 4 bases.

The chain links TRBV7-9 to TRBJ2-7; unclear D gene. The sample consisted of peripheral blood mononuclear cells (PBMCs), taken when the disease was refractory, from a patient treated with antithyroid drugs. This receptor was obtained from a female donor with Graves disease. CDR3 amino acids: CASSFVSYEQYF. The CDR3 DNA follows: TGTGCCAGCAGCTTCGTTTCCTACGAGCAGTACTTC. Filled out from reference TRBV7-9 and TRBJ2-7, the complete variable domain reads DTGVSQNPRHKITKRGQNVTFRCDPISEHNRLYWYRQTLGQGPEFLTYFQNEAQLEKSRLLSDRFSAERPKGSFSTLEIQRTEQGDSAMYLCASSFVSYEQYFGPGTRLTVT.